This record covers a single T cell receptor (beta chain). Its antigen remains unidentified. Per germline, CDR1 SGHTA and CDR2 FQGNSA. Trimming shortened V by 5 bases and J by 12 bases, and 17 bases separated the two germline ends. CDR3 length equals 13 residues. The sample is drawn from a study of response to subunit inactivated influenza vaccine. Study results and caveats: The authors put forward the suggestion that each seasonal influenza vaccination may bring in only a limited number of new T cells.

TCRdb used MiXCR to reprocess the RT-PCR reads, holding one entry per CDR3 protein. The table has 710,000 or so distinct CDR3 sequences, approximately 14% seen once. Sequencing was performed on PBMCs from blood, taken 11 to 12 days after vaccination. The V gene is TRBV7-2, the J gene TRBJ2-1; D may correspond to TRBD1 or TRBD2 (5 bases each). This TCR was sampled from a man in his forties or fifties who received an inactivated influenza vaccine. CDR3 sequence reads: CASSQVNSGRQFF. CDR3 DNA: TGTGCCAGCAGCCAAGTTAACTCGGGGCGGCAGTTCTTC. The whole variable domain, remainder taken from reference TRBV7-2 and TRBJ2-1, is GAGVSQSPSNKVTEKGKDVELRCDPISGHTALYWYRQSLGQGLEFLIYFQGNSAPDKSGLPSDRFSAERTGGSVSTLTIQRTQQEDSAVYLCASSQVNSGRQFFGPGTRLTVL.